Each of the 27 T cell receptor beta chains below was sequenced from the same sample in a study of cytomegalovirus exposure and HLA in healthy donors (dated by TCRdb to 2015 to 2018). The library was obtained by the immunoSEQ multiplex PCR assay. The multiplex PCR relied on a mix of 60 forward primers for TCR Vbeta segments and 13 reverse primers for TCR Jbeta segments. TCRdb took over this immuneACCESS table, retaining in-frame rearrangements with V and J assigned. Such tables are incomplete; in checked studies, under half of the missing clones stem from an unresolved V gene, and the remainder is unexplained. For this sample the table gives 110,000 or so clones, of which 75% were detected only once. The ten largest clones represent around 1.3% of the sample. Source material: PBMCs. The receptor source for this set is a man in his forties in good health and CMV-seronegative.

The chain is built from TRBV7-6 and TRBJ2-1; 10 bases agree with TRBD2. Germline V gives CDR1 SGHVS, CDR2 FNYEAQ. The CDR3 runs to 17 residues. Trimming cost V 5 bases and J 3 bases; bases outside gene matches: 10. As DNA, the CDR3 is TGTGCCAGCAGCCCCCGGACTAGCGGAAACCTCTACAATGAGCAGTTCTTC. Amino acids: CASSPRTSGNLYNEQFF.

This chain connects TRBV2 to TRBJ1-2, with D unresolved. CDR1 and CDR2 (germline): SNHLY, FYNNEI. The V end lost 5 bases, the J end lost 6 bases, and 10 bases lay between the germline ends. The CDR3 is made up of 12 amino acids. CDR3 DNA: TGTGCCAGCAGTCAAGGTCTAGATGGCTACACCTTC. As protein: CASSQGLDGYTF.

The genes are TRBV18 and TRBJ1-3; D perhaps matches TRBD1 (5 bases). The CDR3 loop spans 14 amino acids. The germline V gene has CDR1 KGHSH and CDR2 LQKENI. Trimming left V 3 bases short and J 0 bases short, with 6 bases between. CDR3 protein: CASSPQGSGNTIYF. The CDR3 nucleotides read TGTGCCAGCTCACCCCAGGGCTCTGGAAACACCATATATTTT.

The gene calls are TRBV7-9 and TRBJ2-1; 7 nucleotides line up with TRBD1. The CDR3 contains 15 residues. With V trimmed by 3 bases and J by 5 bases, 7 bases remained unmatched. Germline assignment: CDR1 SEHNR and CDR2 FQNEAQ (reference sequence). CDR3 loop: CASSFKGQQHNEQFF. CDR3 bases: TGTGCCAGCAGCTTTAAGGGACAGCAACACAATGAGCAGTTCTTC.

The J gene is TRBJ2-2, the V gene TRBV2, with a weak D call TRBD2 (6 bases). The CDR3 runs 13 residues. The ends were cut back, 11 bases at V and 0 bases at J, with 10 bases in the middle. Germline lookup yields CDR1 SNHLY and CDR2 FYNNEI. CDR3 region: CAGGIANTGELFF. In nucleotides, the CDR3 is TGTGCCGGAGGGATAGCGAACACCGGGGAGCTGTTTTTT.

The chain has TRBV4-1 and TRBJ2-2; the match to TRBD2 covers 7 bases. Trimming took 3 bases from V and 8 from J; bases not matched to a gene: 6. CDR1 is MGHRA, CDR2 YSYEKL, per germline. The CDR3 covers 14 residues. In DNA form, the CDR3 reads TGCGCCAGCAGCCACACACTAGCGTCTGGGGAGCTGTTTTTT. Translating gives CASSHTLASGELFF.

J is TRBJ2-5 and V is TRBV7-6; tentatively, D is TRBD1 (7 bases). This CDR3 spans 14 amino acids. CDR1 and CDR2 from the germline V gene are SGHVS and FNYEAQ. V lost 4 bases and J lost 2, with 11 bases in between. The CDR3 DNA reads as TGTGCCAGCAGCTGGGCAGGGGGGCAAGAGACCCAGTACTTC. Residues: CASSWAGGQETQYF.

The chain uses TRBV4-2 and TRBJ2-1; D is perhaps TRBD1 (7 bases). V was pared by 4 bases and J by 8 bases, with 21 bases between. This CDR3 contains 16 residues. Germline CDR1 reads LGHNA; CDR2 reads YNFKEQ. CDR3 loop: CASSRRSRQGGDEQFF. The CDR3 nucleotides read TGTGCCAGCAGCCGCAGAAGTCGGCAGGGGGGAGATGAGCAGTTCTTC.

This clone was seen a few times. The genes are TRBV19 and TRBJ1-1; 8 bases map to TRBD1. This CDR3 comprises 13 residues. Losses at the gene ends were 8 bases for V and 4 bases for J; bases not matched to a gene: 6. Germline lookup yields CDR1 LNHDA and CDR2 SQIVND (reference sequence). The CDR3 nucleotides read TGTGCCAGTCGGTTGACAGGGGCCACTGAAGCTTTCTTT. It translates to CASRLTGATEAFF. The variable domain in full, with the rest retrieved from reference TRBV19 and TRBJ1-1, is DGGITQSPKYLFRKEGQNVTLSCEQNLNHDAMYWYRQDPGQGLRLIYYSQIVNDFQKGDIAEGYSVSREKKESFPLTVTSAQKNPTAFYLCASRLTGATEAFFGQGTRLTVV.

The chain links TRBV28 to TRBJ2-2, with a possible D match to TRBD1 (5 bases). The CDR3 extends over 14 amino acids. Trimming stripped 3 bases from V and 7 bases from J, with 12 bases between. CDR1 is MDHEN and CDR2 is SYDVKM in the germline V gene. CDR3 coding DNA: TGTGCCAGCAGTTTGTTCAGGGCTGGCGGGGAGCTGTTTTTT. Its translation: CASSLFRAGGELFF.

J is TRBJ1-1 and V is TRBV5-1, with D possibly matching TRBD1 (6 bases). V dropped 5 bases and J dropped 5 bases, with 10 bases sitting between them. Germline assignment: CDR1 SGHRS and CDR2 YFSETQ. There are 12 residues in the CDR3. This CDR3 is CASSPDRTEAFF. The CDR3 DNA reads TGCGCCAGCAGTCCCGACAGGACTGAAGCTTTCTTT.

The gene calls are TRBV18 and TRBJ2-1; a possible D gene is TRBD2 (5 bases). The CDR3 totals 16 residues. The V gene's germline CDR1 is KGHSH and CDR2 LQKENI. Trimming shortened V by 3 bases and J by 1 base, and 13 bases separated the two germline ends. The CDR3 region has the DNA TGTGCCAGCTCACCCTTCGGTCAGCGGTCCTACAATGAGCAGTTCTTC. Translating gives CASSPFGQRSYNEQFF.

The chain recombines TRBV6-5 with TRBJ2-7; possibly TRBD2 for D (6 bases). Germline V gene lookup returns CDR1 MNHEY and CDR2 SVGAGI. The ends were cut back, 7 bases at V and 2 bases at J, with 18 bases in the middle. The CDR3 covers 15 residues. Here the CDR3 reads CASNRAGLLTYEQYF. For the CDR3, the DNA is TGTGCCAGCAATCGCGCGGGGTTGTTAACCTACGAGCAGTACTTC.

The V gene is TRBV7-2, the J gene TRBJ2-1; 8 nucleotides line up with TRBD2. V lost 5 bases to trimming and J lost 7 bases; unmatched junction nucleotides: 10. From germline, CDR1 is SGHTA and CDR2 FQGNSA. CDR3 size: 15 residues. The CDR3 here is CASSKTGGNKNEQFF. The DNA of the CDR3 is TGTGCCAGCAGCAAGACGGGGGGGAATAAAAATGAGCAGTTCTTC.

This chain's CDR3 is CASSYSKVAGPYEQYF. In nucleotides, the CDR3 is TGTGCCAGCAGTTACTCGAAGGTAGCGGGCCCCTACGAGCAGTACTTC. This chain links TRBV6-5 with TRBJ2-7; 7 nucleotides align to TRBD2. Per germline, CDR1 MNHEY and CDR2 SVGAGI. The J segment lost 2 bases and the V segment lost 0 bases, leaving 7 bases of the junction unmatched. This CDR3 region has 16 residues.

The V and J genes are TRBV9 and TRBJ1-1; the D gene is possibly TRBD1 (5 bases). Per germline, CDR1 SGDLS and CDR2 YYNGEE. V shed 3 bases and J shed 1 base, with 10 bases lying between them. The CDR3 length is 14 residues. The DNA for the CDR3 is TGTGCCAGCAGCGCGCTACAGGAGAACACTGAAGCTTTCTTT. Its translation: CASSALQENTEAFF.

V is TRBV7-2 and J is TRBJ1-5; D ambiguous. Trimming removed 2 bases at V and 8 bases at J, with 13 bases between. CDR1 is SGHTA and CDR2 is FQGNSA in the germline V gene. This CDR3 has 14 amino acids. The CDR3, as DNA: TGTGCCAGCAGCTTAACGTCGTCCCGGGAGCCCCAGCATTTT. This codes for CASSLTSSREPQHF.

CDR3 nucleotides: TGCACCAGCAGCCAGGGGCCGGGACTAGCGGGACCCCAAGAGACCCAGTACTTC. It encodes CTSSQGPGLAGPQETQYF. The chain has TRBV1 and TRBJ2-5; the table calls TRBD2, which could not be checked here. TRBV1 is shown as a pseudogene. The CDR3 consists of 18 residues.

V usage is TRBV30 and J usage is TRBJ2-1; a weak D match, TRBD2 (6 bases). V was pared by 4 bases and J by 7 bases, with 11 bases between. This CDR3 has 12 residues. Germline V lookup: CDR1 GTSNPN, CDR2 SVGIG (reference sequence). The CDR3 sequence is CAWTIAANEQFF. CDR3 bases: TGTGCCTGGACCATAGCGGCTAATGAGCAGTTCTTC.

This clone has only a few counts. This chain joins TRBV9 and TRBJ2-1; a weak D match, TRBD2 (5 bases). The germline V gene encodes CDR1 SGDLS and CDR2 YYNGEE. The V end lost 1 base, the J end lost 0 bases, and 14 bases lay between the germline ends. CDR3 length: 17 residues. CDR3 residues: CASSVFPSGSSYNEQFF. CDR3 DNA: TGTGCCAGCAGCGTATTCCCTTCGGGGAGCTCCTACAATGAGCAGTTCTTC. Full variable domain (rest looked up from reference TRBV9 and TRBJ2-1): DSGVTQTPKHLITATGQRVTLRCSPRSGDLSVYWYQQSLDQGLQFLIQYYNGEERAKGNILERFSAQQFPDLHSELNLSSLELGDSALYFCASSVFPSGSSYNEQFFGPGTRLTVL.

The genes are TRBV21-1 and TRBJ2-2; TRBD1 is the table's D call and was not checked against the DNA. TRBV21-1 constitutes a pseudogene. The CDR3 consists of 14 residues. The CDR3 loop is CASSKVGATGELFF. CDR3 DNA sequence: TGTGCCAGCAGCAAAGTTGGGGCAACCGGGGAGCTGTTTTTT.

This chain connects TRBV19 to TRBJ2-1; D may be TRBD1 (6 bases). The CDR3 covers 16 residues. Trimming cost V 4 bases and J 0 bases, with 13 bases left between them. Germline CDR1 and CDR2: LNHDA and SQIVND (reference sequence). CDR3 sequence (DNA): TGTGCCAGTAGTACTAGAAGGGGGAGCTCCTACAATGAGCAGTTCTTC. Amino acids: CASSTRRGSSYNEQFF.

The chain is built from TRBV5-1 and TRBJ1-4, with 10 bases that match TRBD1. The V gene end was trimmed by 4 bases and the J gene end by 11 bases; junction bases not matched to a gene: 8. Germline loops: CDR1 SGHRS, CDR2 YFSETQ. This CDR3 comprises 14 residues. CDR3 region: CASSTGQGSWKLFF. The CDR3 nucleotides are TGCGCCAGCAGCACGGGACAGGGGAGTTGGAAACTGTTTTTT. Looking up the rest from reference TRBV5-1 and TRBJ1-4 gives the full variable domain: KAGVTQTPRYLIKTRGQQVTLSCSPISGHRSVSWYQQTPGQGLQFLFEYFSETQRNKGNFPGRFSGRQFSNSRSEMNVSTLELGDSALYLCASSTGQGSWKLFFGSGTQLSVL.

The chain is built from TRBV7-3 and TRBJ2-7; D is unclear. V gave up 5 bases and J gave up 3 bases, with 11 bases separating them. The germline gives CDR1 SGHTA, CDR2 FQGTGA. CDR3 length equals 13 residues. Here the CDR3 reads CASSPFTGYEQYF. CDR3 nucleotides: TGTGCCAGCAGCCCATTTACGGGCTACGAGCAGTACTTC.

The rearrangement uses TRBV5-5 and TRBJ1-5; 12 bases map to TRBD1. This CDR3 is 15 amino acids long. The ends lost 3 bases at V and 5 bases at J; junction bases unmatched: 3. Germline assignment: CDR1 SGHKS and CDR2 YYEKEE (reference sequence). CDR3 region: CASSWGTGGDQPQHF. The CDR3 DNA reads as TGTGCCAGCAGCTGGGGGACAGGGGGCGATCAGCCCCAGCATTTT.

This sequence joins TRBV11-1 and TRBJ2-7; TRBD1 agrees at 9 bases. CDR3 size: 14 residues. Germline CDR1 SGHAT, CDR2 FQDESV (reference sequence). The junction had 5 bases not matched to a gene; V was cut back by 5 bases and J by 3 bases. The CDR3 DNA follows: TGTGCCAGCAGCCCGGACAGGGGATTCTACGAGCAGTACTTC. Amino acid sequence: CASSPDRGFYEQYF.

J is TRBJ2-4 and V is TRBV7-9, with D possibly matching TRBD2 (5 bases). Germline CDR1 and CDR2: SEHNR and FQNEAQ (reference sequence). V was pared by 3 bases and J by 3 bases, with 9 bases between. The CDR3 contains 14 residues. CDR3 bases: TGTGCCAGCAGCTTGGGGAGCGACAAAAACATTCAGTACTTC. Encoded protein: CASSLGSDKNIQYF. The full variable domain, in which reference TRBV7-9 and TRBJ2-4 provide the parts outside the CDR3, is DTGVSQNPRHKITKRGQNVTFRCDPISEHNRLYWYRQTLGQGPEFLTYFQNEAQLEKSRLLSDRFSAERPKGSFSTLEIQRTEQGDSAMYLCASSLGSDKNIQYFGAGTRLSVL.